The present T cell receptor beta chain was sequenced within a study of CD4+ T cells in melanoma. With V trimmed by 2 bases and J by 8 bases, 5 bases remained unmatched. The CDR3 sequence is 14 residues long. Germline V gives CDR1 SEHNR, CDR2 FQNEAQ (reference sequence). As for this clone: Its antigen is not identified.

The assay was immunoSEQ multiplex PCR, and TCRdb's table has in-frame clones only and misses some. The sample shows 120,000 to 150,000 clones, about nine tenths of them seen only once. Findings of the study overall: In melanoma, neoantigen-specific CD4+ T cells reportedly differed in differentiation state. A reported correlation linked neoantigen-specific CD4+ T cells to CD8+, macrophage and B cell function.

The chain recombines TRBV7-9 with TRBJ2-2; 7 bases match TRBD1. This TCR derives from a human donor with melanoma. CDR3 loop: CASSLYRGLGELFF. CDR3 coding DNA: TGTGCCAGCAGCTTATACAGGGGCTTGGGGGAGCTGTTTTTT. Complete variable domain (other parts from reference TRBV7-9 and TRBJ2-2): DTGVSQNPRHKITKRGQNVTFRCDPISEHNRLYWYRQTLGQGPEFLTYFQNEAQLEKSRLLSDRFSAERPKGSFSTLEIQRTEQGDSAMYLCASSLYRGLGELFFGEGSRLTVL.